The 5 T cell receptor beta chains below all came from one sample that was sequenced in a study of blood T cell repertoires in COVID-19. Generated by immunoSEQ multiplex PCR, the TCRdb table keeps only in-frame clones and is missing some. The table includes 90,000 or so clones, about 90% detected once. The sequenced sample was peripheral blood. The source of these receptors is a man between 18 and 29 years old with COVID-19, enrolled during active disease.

The CDR3 spells CASSPRSAGAGEQYF. DNA for the CDR3: TGTGCCAGCTCACCACGGTCTGCGGGAGCGGGCGAGCAGTACTTC. The chain combines TRBV18 with TRBJ2-7, with 7 nucleotides matching TRBD2. There are 15 residues in the CDR3. With V trimmed by 1 base and J by 6 bases, 9 bases remained unmatched. Germline loops: CDR1 KGHSH, CDR2 LQKENI.

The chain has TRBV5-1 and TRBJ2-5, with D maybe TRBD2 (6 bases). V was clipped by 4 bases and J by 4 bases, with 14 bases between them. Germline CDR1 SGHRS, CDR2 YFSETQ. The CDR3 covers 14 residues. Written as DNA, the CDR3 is TGCGCCAGCAGCATTGCAGGGACTGGAGAGACCCAGTACTTC. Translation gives CASSIAGTGETQYF. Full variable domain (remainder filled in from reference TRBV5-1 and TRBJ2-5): KAGVTQTPRYLIKTRGQQVTLSCSPISGHRSVSWYQQTPGQGLQFLFEYFSETQRNKGNFPGRFSGRQFSNSRSEMNVSTLELGDSALYLCASSIAGTGETQYFGPGTRLLVL.

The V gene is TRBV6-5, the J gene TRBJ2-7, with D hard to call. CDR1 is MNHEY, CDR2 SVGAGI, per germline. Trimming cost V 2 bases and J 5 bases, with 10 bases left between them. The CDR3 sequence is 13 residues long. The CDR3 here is CASSYTRLDEQYF. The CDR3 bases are TGTGCCAGCAGTTACACGAGACTTGACGAGCAGTACTTC.

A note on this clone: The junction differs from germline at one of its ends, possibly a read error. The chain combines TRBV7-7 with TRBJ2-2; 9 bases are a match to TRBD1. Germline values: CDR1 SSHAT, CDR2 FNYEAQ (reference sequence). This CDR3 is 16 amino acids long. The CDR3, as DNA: TGTGCTAGCAGCTCTAACAGGGGGCGGAACACCGGGGAGCTGTTTTTT. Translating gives CASSSNRGRNTGELFF.

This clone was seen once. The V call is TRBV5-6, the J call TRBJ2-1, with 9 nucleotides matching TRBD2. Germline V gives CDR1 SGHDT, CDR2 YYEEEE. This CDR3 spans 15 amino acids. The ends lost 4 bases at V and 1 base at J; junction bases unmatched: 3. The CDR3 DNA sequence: TGTGCCAGCAGCATTAGCGGGAGATCCTACAATGAGCAGTTCTTC. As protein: CASSISGRSYNEQFF.